A single sample is the source of the 25 T cell receptor beta chains below, sequenced in a study of shared T cell receptors in the human thymus. The table came from immunoSEQ multiplex PCR; TCRdb's copy has only in-frame clones and leaves some out. The sample records some 700,000 clones, approximately 90% being singletons. The same data also went into a second study, on human thymus T cells.

Input material: thymocytes. These receptors all stem from a boy under three years old with a congenital heart defect.

J is TRBJ2-7 and V is TRBV10-3; 10 bases line up with TRBD1. Germline trimming cut 3 bases from V and 2 bases from J; bases unmatched to any gene: 10. Germline CDR1 ENHRY, CDR2 SYGVKD. The CDR3 sequence is 17 residues long. As DNA, the CDR3 is TGTGCCATCAGTGACCTCGGGACAGGGGAAAACCCCTACGAGCAGTACTTC. Its translation: CAISDLGTGENPYEQYF.

This clone was detected only once. The CDR3 sequence: CSVEDPGGEYEQYF. The CDR3 DNA sequence: TGCAGCGTTGAAGACCCAGGGGGCGAGTACGAGCAGTACTTC. This rearrangement joins TRBV29-1 to TRBJ2-7; the match to TRBD1 covers 8 bases. The CDR3 totals 14 residues. Trimming at V came to 0 bases and at J to 4 bases, leaving 5 bases not matched to a gene. Germline V lookup: CDR1 SQVTM, CDR2 ANQGSEA.

This rearrangement joins TRBV2 to TRBJ2-7; TRBD2 agrees at 8 bases. Germline-derived CDR1 and CDR2 are SNHLY and FYNNEI. The CDR3 runs 14 residues. The ends lost 7 bases at V and 0 bases at J; junction bases unmatched: 5. Here the CDR3 DNA reads TGTGCCAGCAAAGTGCGGGAGGCCTCCTACGAGCAGTACTTC. It codes for CASKVREASYEQYF.

CDR3 sequence (DNA): TGTGCCAGCAGTCCGGGACACCCGGCGACCCAGCCCCAGCATTTT. Protein product: CASSPGHPATQPQHF. This chain links TRBV6-5 with TRBJ1-5, with D tentatively TRBD1 (6 bases). CDR1 and CDR2 (germline): MNHEY, SVGAGI. The CDR3 has 15 amino acids. V lost 5 bases to trimming and J lost 7 bases, with 18 bases between them.

The V call is TRBV11-2, the J call TRBJ2-1, with 12 positions matching TRBD2. The junction had 10 bases not matched to a gene; V was cut back by 4 bases and J by 6 bases. The CDR3 totals 17 residues. Germline V CDR1 and CDR2: SGHAT, FQNNGV. The chain's CDR3 is CASSSDSGTSGCNEQFF. CDR3 sequence (DNA): TGTGCCAGCAGCTCCGATTCCGGGACTAGCGGGTGCAATGAGCAGTTCTTC.

This chain joins TRBV2 and TRBJ2-3; maybe TRBD2 (6 bases). CDR1 and CDR2 from the germline V gene are SNHLY and FYNNEI. V lost 3 bases, J lost 6 bases, and 13 bases lay in between. This CDR3 spans 14 amino acids. The CDR3 is CASSDRTGADTQYF. The CDR3 bases are TGTGCCAGCAGTGATCGGACGGGAGCGGATACGCAGTATTTT.

This clone has a single count. The chain joins TRBV12-5 to TRBJ2-1; tentatively, D is TRBD1 (5 bases). CDR1 LGHNT and CDR2 FRNRAP come from the germline V gene. Trimming shortened V by 3 bases and J by 5 bases, and 20 bases separated the two germline ends. This CDR3 comprises 17 residues. This chain's CDR3 is CASGLTELLDKDNEQFF. CDR3 coding DNA: TGTGCTAGTGGTTTAACGGAGCTCCTGGACAAGGACAATGAGCAGTTCTTC.

The CDR3 spells CSARLNEKLFF. The CDR3 DNA reads as TGCAGTGCCAGGCTTAATGAAAAACTGTTTTTT. The rearrangement uses TRBV20-1 and TRBJ1-4; unclear D gene. Per germline, CDR1 DFQATT and CDR2 SNEGSKA (reference sequence). The CDR3 covers 11 residues. Trimming removed 6 bases at V and 4 bases at J, with 6 bases between.

The chain combines TRBV27 with TRBJ2-2; 8 bases agree with TRBD1. V trimming: 5 bases; J trimming: 7 bases; junction bases outside the gene matches: 9. Germline V gives CDR1 MNHEY, CDR2 SMNVEV (reference sequence). The CDR3 totals 15 residues. CDR3 in amino acids: CASSTRQGRNGELFF. CDR3 DNA: TGTGCCAGCAGTACACGACAGGGGCGAAACGGGGAGCTGTTTTTT.

This chain links TRBV19 with TRBJ1-4; the D gene is possibly TRBD1 (5 bases). CDR1 is LNHDA and CDR2 is SQIVND in the germline V gene (reference sequence). Trimming pared 6 bases from V and 8 bases from J, leaving 16 bases between. The CDR3 extends over 14 amino acids. CDR3 amino acids: CASREPTAGEKLFF. In nucleotides, the CDR3 is TGTGCCAGTAGGGAACCAACAGCAGGGGAAAAACTGTTTTTT.

This clone was detected a few times. The rearrangement links TRBV11-3 to TRBJ2-5; a possible D gene is TRBD2 (6 bases). Deletions cut 6 bases from V and 2 bases from J, with 10 bases between. Germline CDR1 reads SGHNT; CDR2 reads YENEEA. This CDR3 contains 13 residues. The CDR3 DNA is TGTGCCAGCAGTTCGGGAGCTCAAGAGACCCAGTACTTC. Protein product: CASSSGAQETQYF.

The rearrangement links TRBV10-2 to TRBJ2-1, with 7 bases aligning to TRBD2. The CDR3 runs 16 residues. V lost 0 bases to trimming and J lost 11 bases; unmatched junction nucleotides: 13. CDR1 and CDR2 (germline): WSHSY, SAAADI. This CDR3 reads CASSESTLASGGQQFF. The CDR3 DNA follows: TGCGCCAGCAGTGAGTCGACTCTGGCTAGCGGTGGGCAGCAGTTCTTC.

The chain uses TRBV11-3 and TRBJ1-3, with 7 bases fitting TRBD1. J lost 12 bases, V lost 3 bases, and 5 bases had no gene match. The V gene's germline CDR1 is SGHNT and CDR2 YENEEA. This CDR3 region has 12 residues. CDR3 nucleotides: TGTGCCAGCAGCTTCCCGCGGGACAGCATATATTTT. It is translated as CASSFPRDSIYF.

The chain recombines TRBV25-1 with TRBJ2-5; 11 bases are a match to TRBD2. The V gene's germline CDR1 is MGHDK and CDR2 SYGVNS. The V gene end was trimmed by 4 bases and the J gene end by 5 bases; junction bases not matched to a gene: 12. The CDR3 covers 17 residues. CDR3 bases: TGTGCCAGCAGTGCCCCCCGACTAGCGGGACTTGGGGAGACCCAGTACTTC. Translation gives CASSAPRLAGLGETQYF.

The chain employs TRBV4-3 and TRBJ2-3, with 11 bases fitting TRBD1. This CDR3 is built from 20 residues. Per germline, CDR1 LGHNA and CDR2 YSLEER. V trimming: 0 bases; J trimming: 0 bases; junction bases outside the gene matches: 11. The CDR3 sequence is CASSQELDRGLYTSTDTQYF. CDR3 nucleotide sequence: TGCGCCAGCAGCCAAGAATTGGACAGGGGGCTTTATACCAGCACAGATACGCAGTATTTT.

CDR3 residues: CATSSRDKVLNGSNQPQHF. As DNA, the CDR3 is TGTGCCACCAGCAGCCGGGACAAGGTCCTAAACGGGAGCAATCAGCCCCAGCATTTT. The chain couples TRBV15 to TRBJ1-5, with a possible D match to TRBD1 (6 bases). The CDR3 runs to 19 residues. The germline V and J ends were trimmed by 3 bases and 1 base, with 22 bases remaining between them. Germline-derived CDR1 and CDR2 are LNHNV and YYDKDF (reference sequence).

CDR3 bases: TGTGCCAGCAGACGACTAGCGGGAGGGGGATACAATGAGCAGTTCTTC. Its translation: CASRRLAGGGYNEQFF. The genes are TRBV28 and TRBJ2-1; the match to TRBD2 covers 14 bases. Germline V gene sequence: CDR1 MDHEN, CDR2 SYDVKM. The V and J ends lost 6 bases and 4 bases, in that order; junction bases with no gene match: 5. CDR3 length: 16 amino acids.

The CDR3 DNA reads TGCGCCAGCAGCCAGGGACTTCGCACAGATACGCAGTATTTT. It encodes CASSQGLRTDTQYF. The chain links TRBV4-3 to TRBJ2-3; a possible D gene is TRBD2 (6 bases). This CDR3 region has 14 residues. Germline V CDR1 and CDR2: LGHNA, YSLEER. The V gene lost 3 bases and the J gene lost 1 base, with 8 bases spanning the gap.

The chain is built from TRBV15 and TRBJ2-7, with D possibly matching TRBD2 (6 bases). Germline assignment: CDR1 LNHNV and CDR2 YYDKDF (reference sequence). V lost 3 bases to trimming and J lost 2 bases, with 11 bases between them. The CDR3 is 14 amino acids. The CDR3 DNA reads TGTGCCACCAGCAGGGGGGGACTCACCTACGAGCAGTACTTC. Translating it yields CATSRGGLTYEQYF. Looking up the rest from reference TRBV15 and TRBJ2-7 gives the full variable domain: DAMVIQNPRYQVTQFGKPVTLSCSQTLNHNVMYWYQQKSSQAPKLLFHYYDKDFNNEADTPDNFQSRRPNTSFCFLDIRSPGLGDTAMYLCATSRGGLTYEQYFGPGTRLTVT.

The chain recombines TRBV7-9 with TRBJ2-7; 8 bases align to TRBD2. CDR1 and CDR2 from the germline V gene are SEHNR and FQNEAQ (reference sequence). Trimming cost V 5 bases and J 1 base; bases outside gene matches: 13. The CDR3 is 17 residues long. The CDR3 sequence is CASSPPGPAGESYEQYF. CDR3 coding DNA: TGTGCCAGCAGCCCCCCCGGTCCAGCGGGAGAGTCCTACGAGCAGTACTTC.

As DNA, the CDR3 is TGCGCCAGCAGCCAAGGACAGGGCGGCAAAAACATTCAGTACTTC. Protein sequence: CASSQGQGGKNIQYF. The chain combines TRBV4-1 with TRBJ2-4; 7 bases line up with TRBD1. Germline V CDR1 and CDR2: MGHRA, YSYEKL. V dropped 1 base and J dropped 3; count of bases not matched to a gene: 3. This CDR3 contains 15 residues.

The V gene is TRBV2, the J gene TRBJ2-1, with 10 positions matching TRBD2. After removal of 8 bases from V and 5 bases from J, the junction contained 6 bases not matched to a gene. Germline loops: CDR1 SNHLY, CDR2 FYNNEI. The CDR3 runs to 14 residues. In DNA form, the CDR3 reads TGTGCCAGCCCACTAGCGGGAATAGACAATGAGCAGTTCTTC. Its protein product is CASPLAGIDNEQFF.

This chain joins TRBV11-3 and TRBJ1-1; D possibly corresponds to TRBD1 (5 bases). V gave up 4 bases and J gave up 1 base, with 10 bases separating them. Per germline, CDR1 SGHNT and CDR2 YENEEA. CDR3 size: 14 residues. The CDR3 coding sequence is TGTGCCAGCAGCTCCCGCCAGGGGAACACTGAAGCTTTCTTT. Translating it yields CASSSRQGNTEAFF.

The chain links TRBV7-3 to TRBJ2-5; 9 nucleotides align to TRBD2. The V gene's germline CDR1 is SGHTA and CDR2 FQGTGA. The CDR3 has 15 residues. V gave up 6 bases and J gave up 2 bases; unmatched junction bases: 7. CDR3 sequence: CASRGRTSAQETQYF. The CDR3 DNA reads TGTGCCAGCAGGGGGAGGACTAGCGCGCAAGAGACCCAGTACTTC. Variable domain in full (rest from reference TRBV7-3 and TRBJ2-5): GAGVSQTPSNKVTEKGKYVELRCDPISGHTALYWYRQSLGQGPEFLIYFQGTGAADDSGLPNDRFFAVRPEGSVSTLKIQRTERGDSAVYLCASRGRTSAQETQYFGPGTRLLVL.

The V gene is TRBV27, the J gene TRBJ2-1, with a weak D call TRBD2 (5 bases). V shed 1 base and J shed 7 bases, with 8 bases lying between them. The V gene's germline CDR1 is MNHEY and CDR2 SMNVEV (reference sequence). This CDR3 region has 13 residues. CDR3 DNA: TGTGCCAGCAGTTTATTCGGGGAGAATGAGCAGTTCTTC. Translated, it gives CASSLFGENEQFF.